This entry lists 17 T cell receptor beta chains sequenced from one sample in a study of T cell clonality in common variable immunodeficiency. Libraries were prepared by immunoSEQ multiplex PCR; TCRdb keeps only in-frame clonotypes and omits some of them. Found here are about 66,000 clones, no singletons; the ten largest cover 1.7%. Sequenced material: peripheral blood mononuclear cells. The receptors come from a person aged 18 to 70 in good health.

There are many counts of this clone. The read finishes 3 residues shy of the CDR3 end, and the germline J gene is used to complete it. The chain uses TRBV19 and TRBJ1-5; the D gene is possibly TRBD1 (5 bases). Germline V gene lookup returns CDR1 LNHDA and CDR2 SQIVND (reference sequence). The V and J ends lost 1 base and 7 bases respectively, with 8 bases between them. The CDR3 length is 13 residues. The sequenced part of the CDR3 DNA is TGTGCCAGTAGTATAGCTCAGGGCCAGCCC. Residues: CASSIAQGQP. The entire CDR3 is CASSIAQGQPQHF.

This clone appeared many times. The CDR3 is cut off 3 residues early in the read; its end comes from the germline J gene. The V gene is TRBV5-8, the J gene TRBJ1-1; D not resolved. V was pared by 1 base and J by 1 base, with 5 bases between. The CDR3 sequence is 13 residues long. Germline V gene sequence: CDR1 SGHTS, CDR2 YDEGEE. This CDR3 is CASSLSANTEAFF. CDR3 DNA (partial): TGTGCCAGCAGCTTGAGCGCGAACACTGAA.

This clone was recorded many times. The CDR3 is cut off 3 residues early in the read; its end comes from the germline J gene. The chain couples TRBV12-3 or TRBV12-4 to TRBJ2-1; 9 nucleotides align to TRBD1. V lost 1 base, J lost 9 bases, and 10 bases stayed unmatched. This CDR3 is built from 16 residues. CDR3 loop: CASSLVQGALFVEQFF. Incomplete CDR3 DNA: TGTGCCAGCAGTTTAGTACAGGGGGCGCTTTTTGTTGAG.

This clone was counted at least ten times. From the germline J gene comes the end of the CDR3, since the read stops 3 residues before it. This chain links TRBV7-3 with TRBJ2-2, with TRBD2 as a possible D gene (7 bases). Trimming took 6 bases from V and 0 from J, leaving 14 bases between them. The CDR3 spans 16 residues. Per germline, CDR1 SGHTA and CDR2 FQGTGA. CDR3 DNA, as far as it was read: TGTGCCAGCAGTTTGGTAGGGGGGGCGAACACCGGGGAG. Protein sequence: CASSLVGGANTGE. The full CDR3 is CASSLVGGANTGELFF.

This clone was observed at least ten times. The sequence runs out 3 residues before the end of the CDR3; the remainder is reconstructed from the germline J gene. The chain recombines TRBV11-2 with TRBJ1-2; unclear D gene. The CDR3 covers 15 residues. V lost 1 base, J lost 0 bases, and 9 bases lay in between. CDR1 is SGHAT and CDR2 is FQNNGV in the germline V gene. The CDR3 DNA, read in part, is TGTGCCAGCAGCTTAGTAAGGGCCTCTAACTATGGC. It yields the protein CASSLVRASNYG. The whole CDR3 sequence is CASSLVRASNYGYTF.

Worth noting for this clone: The junction shows a germline mismatch at one end, possibly a read error. The covered CDR3 bases are TGCAGTGCTAGTGTGCGGGACAACTATGGT. This translates into CSASVRDNYG. The entire CDR3 protein reads CSASVRDNYGYTF. V usage is TRBV20-1 and J usage is TRBJ1-2; possible D gene TRBD1, 6 bases. The read ends 3 residues shy of where the CDR3 ends; the end is completed using the germline J gene. The CDR3 is 13 amino acids. CDR1 is DFQATT and CDR2 is SNEGSKA in the germline V gene (reference sequence).

This clone showed up many times. The CDR3 end falls 3 residues outside the read, so it is completed with the germline J gene. This sequence joins TRBV20-1 and TRBJ2-3; TRBD2 might be the D (6 bases). Germline-derived CDR1 and CDR2 are DFQATT and SNEGSKA (reference sequence). The ends were cut back, 0 bases at V and 3 bases at J, with 19 bases in the middle. The CDR3 loop spans 17 amino acids. This CDR3 reads CSARDTYSGGKTDTQYF. The CDR3 DNA, read in part, is TGCAGTGCTAGAGATACCTATAGCGGAGGGAAGACAGATACG.

The sample holds many counts of this clone. The CDR3 is cut off 3 residues early in the read; its end comes from the germline J gene. J is TRBJ2-7 and V is TRBV7-9, with D possibly TRBD1 on 5 matching bases. CDR3 length: 13 amino acids. The ends were cut back, 5 bases at V and 4 bases at J, with 12 bases in the middle. Germline V gene lookup returns CDR1 SEHNR and CDR2 FQNEAQ (reference sequence). Here the CDR3 reads CASSETVKYEQYF. The CDR3 DNA, read in part, is TGTGCCAGCAGCGAGACAGTTAAATACGAG.

This clone has a count of ten or more. The read ends 3 residues early relative to the CDR3; the germline J gene fills the gap. The rearrangement uses TRBV24-1 and TRBJ1-2, with D possibly being TRBD1 (5 bases). Germline values: CDR1 KGHDR, CDR2 SFDVKD. This CDR3 contains 14 residues. CDR3 region: CATSDSTLREGYTF. The covered CDR3 bases are TGTGCCACCAGTGACTCAACCCTCAGGGAGGGC.

This clone was detected many times. CDR3 region: CAIRDNRDRSLDTQYF. Partial CDR3 DNA: TGTGCCATCAGAGACAACAGGGACAGGTCCCTTGATACG. V and J are TRBV10-3 and TRBJ2-3; TRBD1 matches 8 bases. The read falls 3 residues short of the CDR3 end, and the missing part is taken from the germline J gene. J gave up 6 bases and V 6 bases, and 14 bases lay outside the gene matches. The germline gives CDR1 ENHRY, CDR2 SYGVKD. The CDR3 spans 16 residues.

This clone was counted at least ten times. The CDR3 end lies 3 residues beyond the end of the read and is filled in from the germline J gene. The gene calls are TRBV18 and TRBJ1-2, with D perhaps matching TRBD1 (5 bases). The length of the CDR3 is 13 residues. V lost 3 bases and J 2 bases, leaving 7 bases between the germline ends. Germline CDR1 and CDR2: KGHSH and LQKENI. CDR3 protein: CASSPDKNYGYTF. The DNA read from the CDR3 is TGTGCCAGCTCACCGGACAAAAACTATGGC.

This clone was observed many times. The CDR3 spells CASSLARSRETQYF. The sequenced part of the CDR3 DNA is TGTGCCAGCAGCTTAGCCCGCTCAAGGGAGACC. The chain joins TRBV7-9 to TRBJ2-5; the D is unclear. The missing CDR3 end, 3 residues past where the read stops, is filled in from the germline J gene. Trimming removed 0 bases at V and 5 bases at J, with 10 bases between. This CDR3 region has 14 residues. The germline CDR1 and CDR2 sequences are SEHNR and FQNEAQ (reference sequence). Filled out from reference TRBV7-9 and TRBJ2-5, the complete variable domain reads DTGVSQNPRHKITKRGQNVTFRCDPISEHNRLYWYRQTLGQGPEFLTYFQNEAQLEKSRLLSDRFSAERPKGSFSTLEIQRTEQGDSAMYLCASSLARSRETQYFGPGTRLLVL.

In this sample, this clone turned up many times. The read is 3 residues too short to cover the CDR3 end, so that end is filled in from the germline J gene. This rearrangement joins TRBV5-1 to TRBJ2-2; 12 bases map to TRBD1. Per the germline V gene, CDR1 is SGHRS and CDR2 is YFSETQ. The CDR3 extends over 14 amino acids. With V trimmed by 4 bases and J by 9 bases, 4 bases remained unmatched. The sequenced CDR3 bases are TGCGCCAGCAGCACCGGGACAGGGGGCCGGGAG. As protein: CASSTGTGGRE. The CDR3 in its entirety is CASSTGTGGRELFF.

This clone was detected ten times or more. From the germline J gene comes the end of the CDR3, since the read stops 3 residues before it. This chain uses TRBV7-6 with TRBJ2-2; D gene uncertain. The germline CDR1 and CDR2 sequences are SGHVS and FNYEAQ. The CDR3 has 14 residues. Trimming removed 0 bases from V and 7 bases from J, with 9 bases in between. The chain's CDR3 is CASSLAFSNGELFF. Partial CDR3 DNA: TGTGCCAGCAGCTTAGCCTTCTCTAACGGGGAG.

The sample holds many counts of this clone. The sequenced part of the CDR3 DNA is TGTGCCAGCAGCTTAGGGTGGGGGCGTAACAATGAG. Its protein product is CASSLGWGRNNE. The entire CDR3 reads CASSLGWGRNNEQFF. V usage is TRBV11-2 and J usage is TRBJ2-1; weak D call: TRBD1 (6 bases). The CDR3 goes on 3 residues after the read ends, and that part is filled in from the germline J gene. The CDR3 has 15 amino acids. Between the trimmed V and J ends, which lost 1 base and 5 bases, there was a span of 12 bases. Germline assignment: CDR1 SGHAT and CDR2 FQNNGV.

This clone was observed many times. The read stops 3 residues short of the end of the CDR3; the missing end is completed from the germline J gene. This chain joins TRBV19 and TRBJ2-2; 7 bases are shared with TRBD2. This CDR3 has 14 amino acids. V shed 6 bases, J shed 5 bases, and the junction held 6 bases outside the gene matches. The V gene's germline CDR1 is LNHDA and CDR2 SQIVND (reference sequence). The DNA read from the CDR3 is TGTGCCAGTAGCTTTGGGAGGGGTACCGGGGAG. Its protein is CASSFGRGTGE. The whole CDR3 sequence is CASSFGRGTGELFF.

This clone came up many times. The CDR3 goes on 3 residues after the read ends, and that part is filled in from the germline J gene. The rearrangement joins TRBV20-1 to TRBJ1-3, with D unclear. This CDR3 has 12 residues. Trimming shortened V by 1 base and J by 4 bases, and 5 bases separated the two germline ends. CDR1 and CDR2 from the germline V gene are DFQATT and SNEGSKA (reference sequence). CDR3 loop: CSARALGNTIYF. The CDR3 bases that were read are TGCAGTGCTAGAGCGTTGGGAAACACC.